This T cell receptor (beta chain) emerged from a study of CD8 T cells in ankylosing spondylitis. Study-wide points: In the blood and synovial fluid of reactive arthritis, some motif variants had been previously reported. A TCR beta motif made of about 8 highly homologous variants seemed typical of ankylosing spondylitis blood. According to the report, clones linked to the disease were significantly enriched in matched synovial fluid samples taken from ankylosing spondylitis patients.

Notes on this clonotype: The antigen remains undetermined.

Generation of TCR beta libraries employed quantitative 5'-RACE incorporating molecular barcodes. In TCRdb, the 5' RACE reads were re-called with MiXCR into one record per CDR3 protein. The data show 190,000 or so distinct CDR3 sequences, with roughly 12% seen just once and approximately 15% held by the top ten. Germline CDR1 is SNHLY and CDR2 is FYNNEI. Trimming at V came to 3 bases and at J to 7 bases, leaving 8 bases not matched to a gene. This CDR3 spans 15 amino acids. The receptor was isolated from a male donor with ankylosing spondylitis or in good health (not recorded which). The rearrangement joins TRBV2 to TRBJ2-4; 8 nucleotides agree with TRBD1. Sequencing input: blood, either unsorted or a sorted T cell fraction (not recorded which). In DNA, the CDR3 is TGTGCCAGCAGTGATGGGACAGGCGAATGGAACATTCAGTACTTC. Residues: CASSDGTGEWNIQYF.